This is a list of T cell receptor beta chains from one sample in a study of OX40 agonist ivuxolimab in advanced cancers. Repertoires were generated with immunoSEQ multiplex PCR, while TCRdb's copy carries only in-frame clones and drops some. The sample consists of about 66,000 clones, 77% of them appearing once. Sequences were derived from CD4+ or CD8+ T cells sorted from blood, sampled in a trial of the OX40 agonist ivuxolimab. The receptors originated from an adult with an advanced solid tumor such as melanoma, head and neck, liver or kidney cancer. The CDR3 runs from the conserved cysteine through the conserved F or W. D genes are given only for firm matches. Clone sizes are given selectively: once, few, many, or a class where the clone is expanded.

j_call: TRBJ1-2; d_call: .; clone_size: once; v_call: TRBV4-2; cdr3_aa: CASSQDVLSDYGYTF; cdr3_nt: TGTGCCAGCAGCCAAGATGTACTAAGTGACTATGGCTACACCTTC
j_call: TRBJ1-6; d_call: .; clone_size: .; v_call: TRBV30; cdr3_aa: CAWGTGMGNSPLHF; cdr3_nt: TGTGCCTGGGGGACGGGGATGGGGAATTCACCCCTCCACTTT
j_call: TRBJ2-7; d_call: TRBD2; clone_size: .; v_call: TRBV6-5; cdr3_aa: CASSYRASGSYEQYF; cdr3_nt: TGTGCCAGCAGTTACCGGGCTAGCGGCTCCTACGAGCAGTACTTC
j_call: TRBJ2-3; d_call: .; clone_size: .; v_call: TRBV5-1; cdr3_aa: CASSLEGRLYTDTQYF; cdr3_nt: TGCGCCAGCAGCTTGGAAGGCCGTCTCTACACAGATACGCAGTATTTT
j_call: TRBJ1-1; d_call: .; clone_size: few; v_call: TRBV19; cdr3_aa: CASRHPQGSGTEAFF; cdr3_nt: TGTGCCAGTAGGCACCCACAGGGTTCGGGGACTGAAGCTTTCTTT
j_call: TRBJ2-3; d_call: .; clone_size: once; v_call: TRBV11-3; cdr3_aa: CASSLEGDGRTDTQYF; cdr3_nt: TGTGCCAGCAGCTTAGAAGGTGACGGACGCACAGATACGCAGTATTTT
j_call: TRBJ1-5; d_call: .; clone_size: .; v_call: TRBV6-1; cdr3_aa: CASSEVGWGGNQPQHF; cdr3_nt: TGTGCCAGCAGTGAAGTGGGTTGGGGAGGGAATCAGCCCCAGCATTTT
j_call: TRBJ1-5; d_call: .; clone_size: .; v_call: TRBV18; cdr3_aa: CASSPTEGQPQHF; cdr3_nt: TGTGCCAGCTCGCCGACAGAGGGTCAGCCCCAGCATTTT
j_call: TRBJ1-3; d_call: .; clone_size: .; v_call: TRBV5-1; cdr3_aa: CASSLGGSGNTIYF; cdr3_nt: TGCGCCAGCAGCTTGGGGGGCTCTGGAAACACCATATATTTT
j_call: TRBJ2-5; d_call: .; clone_size: .; v_call: TRBV28; cdr3_aa: CASTIPGSETQYF; cdr3_nt: TGTGCCAGCACCATCCCAGGGTCAGAGACCCAGTACTTC
j_call: TRBJ2-1; d_call: .; clone_size: .; v_call: TRBV19; cdr3_aa: CASKPGPSSYNEQFF; cdr3_nt: TGTGCCTCTAAGCCTGGCCCTAGCTCCTACAATGAGCAGTTCTTC
j_call: TRBJ2-7; d_call: TRBD1; clone_size: .; v_call: TRBV19; cdr3_aa: CASSIPGTGVYEQYF; cdr3_nt: TGTGCCAGTAGTATTCCCGGGACAGGGGTGTACGAGCAGTACTTC
j_call: TRBJ1-2; d_call: .; clone_size: few; v_call: TRBV4-1; cdr3_aa: CASSPDQGGNYGYTF; cdr3_nt: TGCGCCAGCAGCCCCGACCAGGGAGGTAACTATGGCTACACCTTC
j_call: TRBJ1-4; d_call: TRBD1; clone_size: .; v_call: TRBV6-6; cdr3_aa: CASSPDRVREKLFF; cdr3_nt: TGTGCCAGCAGTCCAGACAGGGTGCGTGAAAAACTGTTTTTT
j_call: TRBJ1-5; d_call: .; clone_size: .; v_call: TRBV11-2; cdr3_aa: CASSLAVDPGQPQHF; cdr3_nt: TGTGCCAGCAGCTTAGCTGTAGATCCCGGTCAGCCCCAGCATTTT
j_call: TRBJ2-6; d_call: TRBD1; clone_size: .; v_call: TRBV11-3; cdr3_aa: CASSVTGGESGANVLTF; cdr3_nt: TGTGCCAGCAGCGTGACAGGGGGCGAGTCTGGGGCCAACGTCCTGACTTTC
j_call: TRBJ1-2; d_call: .; clone_size: .; v_call: TRBV28; cdr3_aa: CASSPSTAPYGYTF; cdr3_nt: TGTGCCAGCAGCCCTTCGACTGCGCCTTATGGCTACACCTTC
j_call: TRBJ2-7; d_call: .; clone_size: .; v_call: TRBV6-5; cdr3_aa: CASTLDGSYEQYF; cdr3_nt: TGTGCCAGCACCCTCGATGGCTCCTACGAGCAGTACTTC
j_call: TRBJ2-5; d_call: .; clone_size: .; v_call: TRBV7-9; cdr3_aa: CASSPNQGRETQYF; cdr3_nt: TGTGCCAGCAGCCCTAATCAGGGTCGAGAGACCCAGTACTTC
j_call: TRBJ2-7; d_call: .; clone_size: .; v_call: TRBV6-5; cdr3_aa: CASRVRDAAYEQYF; cdr3_nt: TGTGCCAGCAGAGTCCGGGACGCCGCCTACGAGCAGTACTTC
j_call: TRBJ1-1; d_call: TRBD1; clone_size: .; v_call: TRBV5-1; cdr3_aa: CASSPGQGADTEAFF; cdr3_nt: TGCGCCAGCAGCCCAGGACAGGGGGCGGACACTGAAGCTTTCTTT
j_call: TRBJ2-2; d_call: TRBD1; clone_size: .; v_call: TRBV19; cdr3_aa: CASSIQGADTGELFF; cdr3_nt: TGTGCCAGTAGTATTCAGGGGGCCGACACCGGGGAGCTGTTTTTT
j_call: TRBJ1-2; d_call: .; clone_size: .; v_call: TRBV30; cdr3_aa: CAWSSGYGDYGYTF; cdr3_nt: TGTGCCTGGAGTTCGGGGTATGGGGACTATGGCTACACCTTC
j_call: TRBJ1-5; d_call: .; clone_size: .; v_call: TRBV27; cdr3_aa: CASSLSGGLRNQPQHF; cdr3_nt: TGTGCCAGCAGTTTAAGCGGGGGGCTCCGGAATCAGCCCCAGCATTTT
j_call: TRBJ1-5; d_call: .; clone_size: .; v_call: TRBV6-5; cdr3_aa: CASSARDLNQPQHF; cdr3_nt: TGTGCCAGCAGCGCCCGGGACCTCAATCAGCCCCAGCATTTT
j_call: TRBJ2-5; d_call: .; clone_size: once; v_call: TRBV29-1; cdr3_aa: CSAWGAGVEETQYF; cdr3_nt: TGCAGCGCCTGGGGGGCGGGAGTCGAGGAGACCCAGTACTTC
j_call: TRBJ1-1; d_call: .; clone_size: few; v_call: TRBV30; cdr3_aa: CAWSVYQGNTEAFF; cdr3_nt: TGTGCCTGGAGTGTGTATCAGGGTAACACTGAAGCTTTCTTT
j_call: TRBJ1-5; d_call: TRBD1; clone_size: .; v_call: TRBV6-6; cdr3_aa: CASTPAGGAHQPQHF; cdr3_nt: TGTGCCAGCACCCCTGCAGGGGGCGCCCATCAGCCCCAGCATTTT
j_call: TRBJ1-4; d_call: .; clone_size: .; v_call: TRBV7-9; cdr3_aa: CASSRSVGEKLFF; cdr3_nt: TGTGCCAGCAGCCGCTCGGTGGGCGAAAAACTGTTTTTT
j_call: TRBJ1-4; d_call: .; clone_size: .; v_call: TRBV25-1; cdr3_aa: CASTPTQGGYEKLFF; cdr3_nt: TGTGCCAGCACCCCAACTCAAGGAGGGTATGAAAAACTGTTTTTT